This T cell receptor (beta chain) was sequenced for a study of cytomegalovirus exposure and HLA in healthy donors (dated by TCRdb to 2016 to 2017). Some background on the complete study: According to an earlier analysis of 450 to 650 of the donors, about 180 million T cells yielded over 100 million unique TCR beta sequences and roughly 280 Gb of sequence data. An early release covering 550 to 650 HLA-typed donors comprised about 300 gigabases of sequencing data and around 80 million unique TCR sequences. Of the roughly 410 genotyped donors, roughly 76% were placed in the genetic ancestry cluster associated with self-reported Caucasian donors. The study aimed to test whether cataloging public T cell receptors could reveal signatures of past pathogen exposure. The study used immunosequencing to profile the T cell repertoires of 666 subjects and linked those repertoires to cytomegalovirus serostatus. A separate validation cohort of roughly 110 different subjects was used in addition to the roughly 700-subject first cohort. To predict cytomegalovirus infection status, the study brought together high-throughput TCR immunosequencing, statistical association of individual TCRs with disease status, and machine learning. In a later analysis, previously published TCR beta repertoires from fewer than 750 donors were re-analyzed and high-resolution HLA genotyping was added so that TCR occurrence patterns could be studied. The later analysis used no new phenotypic data to find candidate immune exposures, relying instead on TCR beta sequences and their occurrence across donors. In an earlier analysis of a few hundred of the donors, high-throughput TCR beta sequencing was used to judge whether each TCR beta V gene segment behaved as functional or pseudogenic. Donor age, sex, ethnicity and CMV serostatus were compiled together with the repertoire data. Genome-wide SNP genotypes for about three fifths of the roughly 670 donors were used in a later genetic analysis, which treated that subset as a discovery cohort. All discovery cohort repertoires had been generated using a single sequencing platform. Class I and class II HLA loci were covered by the typing at four-digit resolution. Typing coverage varied by locus: roughly 620-630 donors for A, B, C, DRB1 and DQB1; approximately 560 for DQA1; approximately 610 for DPA1; fewer than 480 for DPB1. Because of strong linkage in the cohort, roughly five DR-DQ haplotypes were treated as single units for association and clustering. Among some 400 genotyped donors of the cohort, an average of about 240,000 unique TCR beta nucleotide sequences was sequenced per donor, of which roughly 18% were non-productive. On the study overall, not on this receptor specifically: In vitro tests confirmed that a few of the cytomegalovirus-associated TCR beta chains recognize cytomegalovirus antigens. A total of about 180 TCR beta chains were listed by the study as associated with cytomegalovirus. A cluster of highly shared sequence variants was judged likely to be a technical artifact of the sequencing pipeline. In a later analysis, TCR association rates were found to vary across HLA loci, with the most associated TCRs seen for DRB1 alleles and the fewest for HLA-C alleles. The cohort was sequenced for TCR beta chains only, and without alpha or paired-chain data the features that could be detected were limited. According to the authors, the approach could potentially be generalized to other disease states and immunological phenotypes. At a false discovery rate of 0.05, a later analysis linked 16,951 TCR beta sequences to specific HLA alleles. Sequencing depth was assumed to be roughly uniform across donors in the presence/absence analyses, though that assumption may not hold. A further reported finding was that TCR beta sequences accurately predicted the HLA-A and HLA-B alleles for most subjects in the first cohort. A later genetic analysis reported fewer N-insertions in productive TCRs among donors in an Asian-associated ancestry cluster than the roughly 700-donor mean. V-gene and J-gene trimming of TCR beta chains was associated with a missense DCLRE1C variant in a later genetic analysis, and the association was replicated in an independent cohort. In a later analysis, HLA-associated TCR beta chains showed more clonal expansion and lower generation probabilities than non-associated chains that were equally common. In a later analysis, several top co-occurrence clusters were reported to appear linked to parvovirus B19, influenza, CMV and Epstein-Barr virus. Because counts were too low, roughly 16 rarely observed V segments, including chromosome 9 orphons, were excluded from the earlier analysis of several hundred of the donors. Because HLA typing was missing for some donors at each locus, association tests included only the typed subset. Because the 87-base-pair reads could not distinguish some IMGT-functional V segments, including TRBV6-2 and TRBV6-3, those segments were excluded. The classifier was reported to diagnose cytomegalovirus status with high specificity and sensitivity in both the original cohort and the validation cohort. According to a later analysis, most CMV-associated TCR beta chains appeared to be HLA-restricted, and the HLA associations seemed to be driven largely by CMV exposure. Across donors, most TCR sequences were observed very rarely, whereas some public TCRs were present in many individuals. Strong co-occurrence of HLA alleles, especially DR and DQ, made assigning TCR associations to individual alleles difficult. CMV serostatus was the only immune exposure information available for the cohort. Broadly in line with IMGT annotations, most TCR beta V segments showed up in productive rearrangements about 87% or about 30% of the time in an earlier analysis of several hundred of the donors. Linkage disequilibrium might explain the correlated functional status among segregating V segments, but an unknown experimental factor could not be ruled out.

The germline V gene sets CDR1 to SGDLS and CDR2 to YYNGEE. Cut back by 0 bases and 2 bases, the V and J ends lie 6 bases apart. Counted from cysteine to phenylalanine, this CDR3 has 15 amino acids. Here the CDR3 DNA is all that survives: 45 bases in frame from base 1. Details on this clone: The specificity of this receptor is unknown. Base qualities were left out, and no much larger clone turns up one base away.

Libraries came from the immunoSEQ multiplex PCR assay. For the multiplex PCR, a mixture combining 60 forward primers for TCR Vbeta segments and 13 reverse primers for TCR Jbeta segments was used. The CDR3 region of rearranged TCR beta genes was amplified from genomic DNA by a multiplex PCR assay. The Illumina HiSeq System was used to sequence the amplified TCR beta libraries as 87-base-pair reads. For the original study's pipeline: Across the 600 to 700 repertoires, a later analysis counted 60 million to 90 million unique TCR beta chains, around 10 million of which were shared by at least two donors. Raw reads were error-corrected and collapsed into unique sequences by a nearest-neighbor algorithm in which closely related sequences were merged to remove PCR and sequencing errors. To assign V, D and J gene segments, CDR3 sequences were aligned to IMGT reference sequences. For a sequence to be retained, a match of at least six nucleotides to both a V gene segment and a J gene segment was required. Rearrangements were called productive when the CDR3 lacked stop codons and stayed in frame with V and J; all others were non-productive. Following IMGT convention, CDR3 was defined as the stretch from the second conserved V-encoded cysteine to the conserved J-encoded phenylalanine. Sequences without an unambiguous match to a single V gene segment were excluded from the earlier analysis of approximately 600 of the donors. In an earlier analysis of approximately 550 of the donors, V segments were called functional above 56.7% productive rearrangements and were called segregating when the between-donor standard deviation exceeded 5%. To diagnose cytomegalovirus status from the catalog of TCR beta chain sequences, a statistical classification framework was built. In a later analysis, TCR nucleotide sequences were compared against IMGT/GENE-DB human TR gene sequences so that V and J genes could be assigned. A later analysis assigned CDR3 sequences and most-parsimonious VDJ recombination scenarios with the TCRdist pipeline. In a later analysis, each TCR beta chain was defined by its CDR3 amino acid sequence together with its V-gene family, and reads without a unique V-gene family were excluded. A later analysis removed 592 highly shared, low-generation-probability nucleotide sequences to deal with suspected cross-contamination and a sequencing artifact. In a later analysis, a clonal expansion index for each public chain was calculated from normalized within-repertoire ranks of inferred template counts. A later analysis computed generation probabilities with a VDJ recombination model fitted to out-of-frame rearrangements, and checked the results against IGoR. In a later analysis, TCR-TCR, TCR-HLA and TCR-CMV co-occurrence was scored with hypergeometric tests, and a repertoire-size bias correction was applied to TCR pairs. In a later analysis, false discovery rates were estimated by permuting HLA or CMV assignments 20 times. A later analysis grouped co-occurring TCRs with DBSCAN, adding TCRdist sequence similarity when clustering within HLA-allele-positive subsets. Repertoires with fewer than 30,000 or more than 120,000 public chains were left out of co-occurrence clustering, as were about five repertoires with anomalous nucleotide sharing. In TCRdb, the immuneACCESS table is reduced to in-frame sequences with V and J assigned. These tables do not hold every clone; where another copy was compared, an unresolved V gene accounts for under half, and the others remain unexplained. V, J and clone size derive from that table, while D and trimming were established from the DNA sequence. In this sample the table shows about 130,000 clones, 79% of which occur a single time. About 6.5% of the sample belongs to the ten largest clones.

The cohort comprised 550 to 700 healthy bone marrow donors. All cohort members were sampled while nominally healthy, although unrecorded immune exposures were likely present. The donor was CMV seropositive and was included in the group of approximately 310 seropositive cohort members. A peripheral blood sample was provided by each donor, and peripheral blood mononuclear cells were used for TCR beta sequencing. The Qiagen DNeasy Blood Extraction Kit was used to extract genomic DNA from the blood cell samples. The sequenced sample was PBMCs. The chain joins TRBV9 to TRBJ2-6; TRBD1 could be the D gene, as 5 bases match. The source of this sequence is a middle-aged man in good health and CMV-seropositive. The CDR3 sequence is CASSVGGAGANVLTF. The DNA is as follows: TGTGCCAGCAGCGTAGGGGGCGCTGGGGCCAACGTCCTGACTTTC.